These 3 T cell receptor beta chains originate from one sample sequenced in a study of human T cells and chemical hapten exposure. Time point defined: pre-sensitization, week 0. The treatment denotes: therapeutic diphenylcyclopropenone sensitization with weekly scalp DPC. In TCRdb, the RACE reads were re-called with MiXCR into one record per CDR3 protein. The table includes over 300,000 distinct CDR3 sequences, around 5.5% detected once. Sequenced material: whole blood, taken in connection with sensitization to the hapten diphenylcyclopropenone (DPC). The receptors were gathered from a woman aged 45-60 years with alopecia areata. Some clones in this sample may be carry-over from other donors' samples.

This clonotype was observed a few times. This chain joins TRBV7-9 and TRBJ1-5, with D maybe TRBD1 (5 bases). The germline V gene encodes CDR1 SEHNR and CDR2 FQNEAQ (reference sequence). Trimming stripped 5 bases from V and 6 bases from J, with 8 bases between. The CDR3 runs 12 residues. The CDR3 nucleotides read TGTGCCAGCAGCCCAGGGACTCAGCCCCAGCATTTT. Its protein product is CASSPGTQPQHF.

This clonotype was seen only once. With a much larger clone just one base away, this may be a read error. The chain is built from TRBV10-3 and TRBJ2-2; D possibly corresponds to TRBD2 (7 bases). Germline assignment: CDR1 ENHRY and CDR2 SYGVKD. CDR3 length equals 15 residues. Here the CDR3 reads CAISESSGGPGVLFF. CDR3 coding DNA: TGTGCCATCAGTGAGTCGTCGGGGGGCCCCGGGGTGCTGTTTTTT.

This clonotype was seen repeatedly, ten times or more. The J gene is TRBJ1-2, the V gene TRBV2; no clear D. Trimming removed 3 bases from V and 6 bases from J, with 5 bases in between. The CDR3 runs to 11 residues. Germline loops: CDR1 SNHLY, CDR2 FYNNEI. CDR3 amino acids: CASSDRNGYTF. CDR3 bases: TGTGCCAGCAGTGACAGAAATGGCTACACCTTC.